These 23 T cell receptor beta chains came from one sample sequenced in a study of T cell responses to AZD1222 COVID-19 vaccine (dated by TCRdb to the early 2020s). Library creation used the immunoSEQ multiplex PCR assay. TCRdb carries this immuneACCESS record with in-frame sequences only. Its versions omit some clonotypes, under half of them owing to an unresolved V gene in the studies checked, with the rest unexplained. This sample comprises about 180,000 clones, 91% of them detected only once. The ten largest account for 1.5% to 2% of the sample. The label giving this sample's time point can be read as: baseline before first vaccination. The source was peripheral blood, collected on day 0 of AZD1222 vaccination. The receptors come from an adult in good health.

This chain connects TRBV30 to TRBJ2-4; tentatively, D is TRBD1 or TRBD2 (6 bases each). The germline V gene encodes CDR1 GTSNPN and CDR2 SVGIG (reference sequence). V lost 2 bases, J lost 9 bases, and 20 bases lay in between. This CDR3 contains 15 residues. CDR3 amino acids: CAWSWGAGFNGIQYF. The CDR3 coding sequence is TGTGCCTGGAGTTGGGGGGCTGGGTTCAATGGCATTCAGTACTTC. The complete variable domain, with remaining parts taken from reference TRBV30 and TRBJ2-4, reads SQTIHQWPATLVQPVGSPLSLECTVEGTSNPNLYWYRQAAGRGLQLLFYSVGIGQISSEVPQNLSASRPQDRQFILSSKKLLLSDSGFYLCAWSWGAGFNGIQYFGAGTRLSVL.

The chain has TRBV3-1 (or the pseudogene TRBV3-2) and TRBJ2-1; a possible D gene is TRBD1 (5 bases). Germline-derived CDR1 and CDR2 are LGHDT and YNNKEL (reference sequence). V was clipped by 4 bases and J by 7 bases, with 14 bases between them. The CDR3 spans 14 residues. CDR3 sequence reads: CASSLSQGRNEQFF. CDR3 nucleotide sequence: TGTGCCAGCAGCCTCTCTCAGGGTAGGAATGAGCAGTTCTTC.

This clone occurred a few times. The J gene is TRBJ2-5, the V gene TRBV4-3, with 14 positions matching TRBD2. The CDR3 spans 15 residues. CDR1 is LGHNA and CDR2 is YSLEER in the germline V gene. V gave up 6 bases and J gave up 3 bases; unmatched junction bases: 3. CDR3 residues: CASSLGLAGEETQYF. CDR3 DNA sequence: TGCGCCAGCAGTCTGGGACTAGCGGGAGAAGAGACCCAGTACTTC.

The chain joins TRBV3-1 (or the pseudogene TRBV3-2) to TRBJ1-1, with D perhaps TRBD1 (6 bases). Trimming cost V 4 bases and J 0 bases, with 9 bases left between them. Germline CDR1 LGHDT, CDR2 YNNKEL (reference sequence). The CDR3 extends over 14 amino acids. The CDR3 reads CASSRRDMNTEAFF. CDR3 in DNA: TGTGCCAGCAGCCGCAGGGACATGAACACTGAAGCTTTCTTT.

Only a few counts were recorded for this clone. CDR3 sequence (DNA): TGTGCCAGCAGTCCGGGACAGGGGGCTACTTATAATTCACCCCTCCACTTT. Translation gives CASSPGQGATYNSPLHF. The rearrangement links TRBV27 to TRBJ1-6; 12 bases map to TRBD1. Losses at the gene ends were 5 bases for V and 4 bases for J; bases not matched to a gene: 6. CDR3 size: 17 residues. CDR1 and CDR2 from the germline V gene are MNHEY and SMNVEV (reference sequence).

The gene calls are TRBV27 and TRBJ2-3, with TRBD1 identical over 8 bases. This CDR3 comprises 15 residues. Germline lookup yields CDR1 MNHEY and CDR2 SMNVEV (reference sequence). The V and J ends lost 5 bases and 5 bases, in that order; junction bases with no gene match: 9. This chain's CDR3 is CASSPFGTGGDTQYF. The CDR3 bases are TGTGCCAGCAGTCCGTTTGGGACAGGAGGAGATACGCAGTATTTT.

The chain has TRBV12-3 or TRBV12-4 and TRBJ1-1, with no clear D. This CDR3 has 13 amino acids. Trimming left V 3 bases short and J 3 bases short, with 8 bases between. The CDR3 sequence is CASSFGGYTEAFF. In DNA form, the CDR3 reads TGTGCCAGCAGTTTCGGAGGATACACTGAAGCTTTCTTT.

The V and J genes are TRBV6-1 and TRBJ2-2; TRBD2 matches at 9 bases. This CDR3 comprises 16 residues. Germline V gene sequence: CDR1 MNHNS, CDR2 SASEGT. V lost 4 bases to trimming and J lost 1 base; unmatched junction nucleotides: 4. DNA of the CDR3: TGTGCCAGCAGTGGTCATAGCGGGGGGAACACCGGGGAGCTGTTTTTT. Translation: CASSGHSGGNTGELFF.

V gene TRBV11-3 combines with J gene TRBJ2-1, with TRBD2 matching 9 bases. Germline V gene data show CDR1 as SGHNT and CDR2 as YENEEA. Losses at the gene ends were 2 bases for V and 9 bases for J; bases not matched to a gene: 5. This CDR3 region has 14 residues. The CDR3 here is CASSLIGSGGEQFF. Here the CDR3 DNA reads TGTGCCAGCAGCTTAATAGGTAGCGGGGGTGAGCAGTTCTTC.

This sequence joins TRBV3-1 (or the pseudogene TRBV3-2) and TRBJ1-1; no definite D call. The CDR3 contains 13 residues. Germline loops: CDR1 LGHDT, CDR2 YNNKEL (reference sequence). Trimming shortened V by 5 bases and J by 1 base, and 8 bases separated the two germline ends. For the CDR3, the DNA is TGTGCCAGCAGCTACGGACGGAACACTGAAGCTTTCTTT. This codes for CASSYGRNTEAFF.

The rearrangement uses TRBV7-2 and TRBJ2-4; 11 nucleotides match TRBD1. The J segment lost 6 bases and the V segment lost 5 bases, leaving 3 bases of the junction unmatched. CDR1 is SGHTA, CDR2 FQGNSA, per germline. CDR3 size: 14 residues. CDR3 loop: CASSPDRGRNIQYF. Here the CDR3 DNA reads TGTGCCAGCAGCCCGGACAGGGGGCGAAACATTCAGTACTTC.

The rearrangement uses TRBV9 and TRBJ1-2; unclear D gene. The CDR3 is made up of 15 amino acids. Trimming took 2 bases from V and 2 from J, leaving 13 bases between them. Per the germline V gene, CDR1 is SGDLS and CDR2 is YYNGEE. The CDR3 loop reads CASSVDADPNYGYTF. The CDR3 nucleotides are TGTGCCAGCAGCGTGGATGCGGACCCCAACTATGGCTACACCTTC.

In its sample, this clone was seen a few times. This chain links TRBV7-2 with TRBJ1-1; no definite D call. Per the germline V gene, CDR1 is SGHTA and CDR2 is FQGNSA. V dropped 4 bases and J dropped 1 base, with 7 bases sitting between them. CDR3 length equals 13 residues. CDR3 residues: CASSSGPNTEAFF. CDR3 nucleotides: TGTGCCAGCAGCTCGGGCCCGAACACTGAAGCTTTCTTT.

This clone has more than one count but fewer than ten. The chain's CDR3 is CASSPSGWEGTEAFF. The CDR3 DNA sequence: TGTGCCAGCAGCCCCTCGGGGTGGGAAGGCACTGAAGCTTTCTTT. V gene TRBV3-1 (or the pseudogene TRBV3-2) combines with J gene TRBJ1-1, with no clear D. The V end lost 4 bases, the J end lost 4 bases, and 16 bases lay between the germline ends. In germline, CDR1 is LGHDT, CDR2 YNNKEL (reference sequence). The CDR3 is 15 residues long.

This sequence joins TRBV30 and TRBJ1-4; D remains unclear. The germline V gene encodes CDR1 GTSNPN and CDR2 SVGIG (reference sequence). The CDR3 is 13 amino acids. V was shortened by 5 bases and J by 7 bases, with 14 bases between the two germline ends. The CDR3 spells CAWQVKGPEKLFF. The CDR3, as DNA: TGTGCCTGGCAGGTCAAGGGCCCTGAAAAACTGTTTTTT.

In DNA, the CDR3 is TGTGCCATCAGTGGATCTCAAAGGGAATCGACAGATACGCAGTATTTT. It specifies CAISGSQRESTDTQYF. V usage is TRBV10-3 and J usage is TRBJ2-3, with D hard to call. Germline values: CDR1 ENHRY, CDR2 SYGVKD. V gave up 4 bases and J gave up 3 bases, with 17 bases separating them. The CDR3 is 16 amino acids.

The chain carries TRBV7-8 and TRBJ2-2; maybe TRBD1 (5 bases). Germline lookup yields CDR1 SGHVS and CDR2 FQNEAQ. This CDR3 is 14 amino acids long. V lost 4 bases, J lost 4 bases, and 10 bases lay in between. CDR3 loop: CASSSRQGTGELFF. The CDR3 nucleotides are TGTGCCAGCAGCTCAAGGCAGGGCACCGGGGAGCTGTTTTTT.

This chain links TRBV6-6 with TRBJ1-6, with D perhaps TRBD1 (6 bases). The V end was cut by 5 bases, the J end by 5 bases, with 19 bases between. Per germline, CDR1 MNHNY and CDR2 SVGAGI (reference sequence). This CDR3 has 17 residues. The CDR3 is CASSQKPTGHHNSPLHF. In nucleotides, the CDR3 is TGTGCCAGCAGTCAGAAACCTACGGGACACCATAATTCACCCCTCCACTTT.

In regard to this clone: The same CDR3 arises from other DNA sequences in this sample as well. The CDR3 sequence is CASSIAANTEAFF. The CDR3 DNA follows: TGTGCCAGTAGTATCGCCGCCAACACTGAAGCTTTCTTT. The V call is TRBV19, the J call TRBJ1-1; unclear D gene. V lost 3 bases and J 2 bases, leaving 7 bases between the germline ends. The CDR3 runs 13 residues. Germline V lookup: CDR1 LNHDA, CDR2 SQIVND (reference sequence).

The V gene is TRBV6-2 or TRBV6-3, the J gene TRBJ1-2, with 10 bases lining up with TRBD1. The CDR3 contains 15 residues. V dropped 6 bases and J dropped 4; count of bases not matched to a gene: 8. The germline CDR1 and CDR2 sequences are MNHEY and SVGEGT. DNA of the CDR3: TGTGCCAGCAGACCTGGACAGGGGGTGACCTATGGCTACACCTTC. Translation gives CASRPGQGVTYGYTF.

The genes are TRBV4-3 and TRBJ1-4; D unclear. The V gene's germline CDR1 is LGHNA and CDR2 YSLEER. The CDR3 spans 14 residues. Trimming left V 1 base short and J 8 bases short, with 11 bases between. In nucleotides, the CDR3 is TGCGCCAGCAGCCAAGTCCGTACGGGGGAAAAACTGTTTTTT. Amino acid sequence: CASSQVRTGEKLFF.

CDR3 nucleotides: TGTGCCAGCAGCTTAGCTGATACTAACTATGGCTACACCTTC. Translated, it gives CASSLADTNYGYTF. This chain uses TRBV5-6 with TRBJ1-2; D is ambiguous. Germline assignment: CDR1 SGHDT and CDR2 YYEEEE. The CDR3 length is 14 residues. V lost 2 bases, J lost 0 bases, and 8 bases lay in between.

The CDR3 coding sequence is TGTGCCAGCAGCTTAGACGTAGCGGGGCTCCCCCTGGATACGCAGTATTTT. Translation: CASSLDVAGLPLDTQYF. The chain couples TRBV5-6 to TRBJ2-3; TRBD2 matches at 8 bases. CDR1 is SGHDT and CDR2 is YYEEEE in the germline V gene. This CDR3 region has 17 residues. The V and J ends lost 2 bases and 6 bases, in that order; junction bases with no gene match: 14.